The T cell receptor (beta chain) under discussion was sequenced for a study of blood T cell repertoires in COVID-19. Turning to the study itself: PBMCs, B-cell-depleted T cells, or T cells provided the cDNA or gDNA that made up the material.

Germline V CDR1 and CDR2: SGHKS, YYEKEE (reference sequence). The CDR3 consists of 14 residues. V was clipped by 2 bases and J by 0 bases, with 6 bases between them. Profiling relied on immunoSEQ multiplex PCR, and the TCRdb table lists in-frame clones only, not all of them. The sample shows around 120,000 clones, 90% of them seen only once. The Seattle patients joined while their infection was active and were tracked longitudinally afterward. This clonotype was obtained from a woman between 55 and 75 years old with COVID-19, enrolled during active disease. The V and J genes are TRBV5-5 and TRBJ1-5; D remains unclear. The sequencing input was peripheral blood. CDR3 nucleotides: TGTGCCAGCAGCTTCACAGATAGCAATCAGCCCCAGCATTTT. Translated, it gives CASSFTDSNQPQHF.